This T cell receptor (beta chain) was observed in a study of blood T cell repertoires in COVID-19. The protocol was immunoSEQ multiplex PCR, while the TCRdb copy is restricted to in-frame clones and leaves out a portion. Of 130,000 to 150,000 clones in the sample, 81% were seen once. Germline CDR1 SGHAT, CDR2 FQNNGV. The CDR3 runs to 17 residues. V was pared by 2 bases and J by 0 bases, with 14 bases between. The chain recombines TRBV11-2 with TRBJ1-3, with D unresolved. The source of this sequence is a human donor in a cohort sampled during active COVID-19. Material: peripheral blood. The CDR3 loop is CASSLSFSTASGNTIYF. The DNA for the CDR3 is TGTGCCAGCAGCTTATCTTTCAGTACAGCCTCTGGAAACACCATATATTTT. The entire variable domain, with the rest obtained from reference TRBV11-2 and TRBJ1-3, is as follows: EAGVAQSPRYKIIEKRQSVAFWCNPISGHATLYWYQQILGQGPKLLIQFQNNGVVDDSQLPKDRFSAERLKGVDSTLKIQPAKLEDSAVYLCASSLSFSTASGNTIYFGEGSWLTVV.